Below, 2 T cell receptor beta chains from the same sample are listed, as sequenced in a study of blood T cell repertoires in COVID-19. Libraries were prepared by immunoSEQ multiplex PCR; TCRdb keeps only in-frame clonotypes and omits some of them. The sample consists of about 210,000 clones, around nine tenths of them appearing once. The specimen sequenced was peripheral blood. The receptors were sampled from a man aged 18 to 29 with active or convalescent COVID-19.

The rearrangement joins TRBV11-2 to TRBJ2-5; 12 bases map to TRBD2. The CDR3 runs to 16 residues. The V gene end was trimmed by 5 bases and the J gene end by 7 bases; junction bases not matched to a gene: 11. The germline V gene has CDR1 SGHAT and CDR2 FQNNGV. The DNA of the CDR3 is TGTGCCAGCAGCCGGACTAGCGGGGAACCCGGTTTGACCCAGTACTTC. Its protein product is CASSRTSGEPGLTQYF.

The count of this clone is one. The genes are TRBV5-4 and TRBJ1-3; the D is unclear. Between the trimmed V and J ends, which lost 5 bases and 0 bases, there was a span of 9 bases. Per the germline V gene, CDR1 is SGHNT and CDR2 is YYREEE (reference sequence). CDR3 size: 14 residues. CDR3 loop: CASRSHSSGNTIYF. The CDR3, as DNA: TGTGCCAGCAGATCCCACAGCTCTGGAAACACCATATATTTT.